Below are 3 T cell receptor beta chains sequenced from a single sample in a study of T cell responses to AZD1222 COVID-19 vaccine. Assay used: immunoSEQ multiplex PCR; TCRdb lists only in-frame clones, some missing. Here the sample spans approximately 150,000 clones, about 87% being singletons. This sample comprised peripheral blood, obtained 28 days after the second dose of the MenACWY control vaccine. Every receptor here comes from an adult who received the MenACWY meningococcal vaccine as a control.

The CDR3 DNA reads TGTGCCAGCAGTTACATGTTCGGACTCAGCTACAATGAGCAGTTCTTC. It is translated as CASSYMFGLSYNEQFF. V and J are TRBV6-5 and TRBJ2-1; D is possibly TRBD2 (5 bases). The V end was cut by 2 bases, the J end by 3 bases, with 14 bases between. The V gene's germline CDR1 is MNHEY and CDR2 SVGAGI. This CDR3 contains 16 residues.

V gene TRBV7-8 combines with J gene TRBJ2-6; no clear D. The germline V gene encodes CDR1 SGHVS and CDR2 FQNEAQ. Deletions cut 6 bases from V and 0 bases from J, with 3 bases between. The CDR3 has 13 amino acids. The CDR3 sequence: CASRNSGANVLTF. CDR3 sequence (DNA): TGTGCCAGCAGGAACTCTGGGGCCAACGTCCTGACTTTC.

This sequence joins TRBV29-1 and TRBJ1-2, with TRBD1 identical over 12 bases. J was trimmed by 8 bases and V by 3 bases; bases with no gene match: 4. The CDR3 sequence is 13 residues long. CDR1 and CDR2 from the germline V gene are SQVTM and ANQGSEA. The CDR3 here is CSVEGQGARGYTF. The CDR3 coding sequence is TGCAGCGTTGAGGGACAGGGGGCGAGGGGCTACACCTTC.